This TCR beta chain appears in the sequencing data of a study of T cells expressing NK-cell markers. Turning to this clonotype: Its target is unknown.

The CDR3 runs 17 residues. Per the germline V gene, CDR1 is SGHRS and CDR2 is YFSETQ. Making the TCR beta cDNA relied on 5'RACE template switching with UMIs. TCRdb reanalyzed the 5' RACE reads, giving one entry per CDR3 protein sequence and no DNA. This repertoire includes about 300,000 distinct CDR3 sequences. General study results and limits: HCMV specificity of expanded NKG2C+ T cell clones remained unclear. A few donors' CD3+CD56-NKG2C+ cells were dominated by the same clonotypes.

This sequence joins TRBV5-1 and TRBJ1-6. What was sequenced was blood T cells: a sorted CD56 or NKG2C T cell subset, CD4+ or CD8+ T cells, or bulk PBMC T cells (not recorded which). This clonotype was obtained from a woman between 18 and 70 years old in good health. CDR3 loop: CASSSARPRGDNSPLHF.